The T cell receptor (beta chain) under discussion was sequenced for a study of cytotoxic CD8 clonotypes in ibrutinib-treated CLL. This clone was detected once. Germline CDR1 and CDR2: LGHNA and YNFKEQ. The CDR3 spans 13 residues. Trimming left V 2 bases short and J 6 bases short, with 10 bases between. TCRdb's table, derived via immunoSEQ multiplex PCR, lists solely in-frame clones and lacks some. The sample lists around 130,000 clones, roughly 84% occurring once. The chain links TRBV4-2 to TRBJ1-1; D not certain. Sequenced here: PBMCs, sampled after 24 months of ibrutinib treatment. This clonotype was obtained from a human donor with chronic lymphocytic leukemia. The CDR3 reads CASSQNIGSEAFF. In DNA form, the CDR3 reads TGTGCCAGCAGCCAAAATATCGGTTCTGAAGCTTTCTTT.